A selection of T cell receptor beta chains follows, all from one sample in a study of technical replicates of blood from a handful of donors. The protocol was immunoSEQ multiplex PCR, while the TCRdb copy is restricted to in-frame clones and leaves out a portion. The table includes roughly 76,000 clones, approximately 94% detected once. Sequencing was carried out using T cells isolated from PBMCs. The origin of the receptors is a human donor in good health. The CDR3 runs from the conserved cysteine through the conserved F or W. The D gene is left open where the match is weak. The size entry is marked missing in some rows and otherwise reads once, few, many or a size class.

j_gene,d_gene,len,v_gene,abundance,CDR3nt,CDR3aa
TRBJ2-7,.,12,TRBV7-2,once,TGTGCCAGCAGCTTAGTTAGTTACGAGCAGTACTTC,CASSLVSYEQYF
TRBJ2-3,TRBD2,14,TRBV5-8,.,TGTGCCAGCAGCTTAAAACTAGCGGGCAATACGCAGTATTTT,CASSLKLAGNTQYF
TRBJ2-3,.,14,TRBV4-1,.,TGCGCCAGCAGCCCGGCGGAGGGGTTCGATACGCAGTATTTT,CASSPAEGFDTQYF
TRBJ1-2,.,14,TRBV11-2,.,TGTGCCAGCAGCTTGGGGAGCAGGCGCTATGGCTACACCTTC,CASSLGSRRYGYTF
TRBJ2-3,.,15,TRBV9,.,TGTGCCAGCACCTCAGGGGCAGCAAGCACAGATACGCAGTATTTT,CASTSGAASTDTQYF
TRBJ1-4,.,16,TRBV27,.,TGTGCCAGCGGTAGTGGAGGGAAGGCAACTAATGAAAAACTGTTTTTT,CASGSGGKATNEKLFF
TRBJ1-2,TRBD1,13,TRBV11-3,.,TGTGCCAGCAGCAAGGGACAGGGAGGCGGCTACACCTTC,CASSKGQGGGYTF
TRBJ1-6,.,16,TRBV19,.,TGTGCCAGTAGTATAGCGGGGGGCCAGGGTGGTTCACCCCTCCACTTT,CASSIAGGQGGSPLHF
TRBJ2-5,TRBD2,15,TRBV6-5,.,TGTGCCAGCAGTAGCGCCGGGACTAGGGGAGAGACCCAGTACTTC,CASSSAGTRGETQYF
TRBJ1-1,.,15,TRBV29-1,once,TGCAGCGTGGCCGGGACTTCGGGCCTGAACACTGAAGCTTTCTTT,CSVAGTSGLNTEAFF
TRBJ1-5,TRBD1,15,TRBV19,.,TGTGCCAGTAGCCGACAGGGGGCAGGCAATCAGCCCCAGCATTTT,CASSRQGAGNQPQHF
TRBJ2-3,TRBD2,15,TRBV7-6,.,TGTGCCAGCAGCCAGCGGGGGGGAATAGGAGATACGCAGTATTTT,CASSQRGGIGDTQYF
TRBJ2-1,TRBD1,15,TRBV2,.,TGTGCCAGCAGTGAGGACAGGGCGCGTTACAATGAGCAGTTCTTC,CASSEDRARYNEQFF
TRBJ2-5,.,14,TRBV13,.,TGTGCCAGCAGCTTAGAAGCCGCCCGGGAGACCCAGTACTTC,CASSLEAARETQYF
TRBJ1-5,.,15,TRBV2,.,TGTGCCAGCAGTGAATGGCTGTCCCGCAATCAGCCCCAGCATTTT,CASSEWLSRNQPQHF
TRBJ2-7,TRBD1,16,TRBV18,.,TGTGCCAGCTCACAGGGACAGTTGGCTACTATTAACGAGCAGTACTTC,CASSQGQLATINEQYF
TRBJ2-2,TRBD1,16,TRBV5-4,.,TGTGCCAGCAGCTTGGCTCGGACAGGGAACACCGGGGAGCTGTTTTTT,CASSLARTGNTGELFF
TRBJ2-1,TRBD2,14,TRBV6-5,.,TGTGCCAGCAGACTAGCGGGGGGTCACAATGAGCAGTTCTTC,CASRLAGGHNEQFF
TRBJ2-1,TRBD1,16,TRBV27,once,TGTGCCAGCAGTCCTAGTGGGACAGGGGGCATAAATGAGCAGTTCTTC,CASSPSGTGGINEQFF
TRBJ2-7,.,12,TRBV29-1,.,TGCAGCGTTGAAGATCTGGTGCGCGAGCAGTACTTC,CSVEDLVREQYF
TRBJ1-5,.,15,TRBV27,once,TGTGCCAGCAGTTTATGGGCGGGAAGCAATCAGCCCCAGCATTTT,CASSLWAGSNQPQHF
TRBJ1-1,.,16,TRBV11-3,.,TGTGCCAGCAGCTTAAAATACACAGGGATTAACACTGAAGCTTTCTTT,CASSLKYTGINTEAFF
TRBJ1-1,TRBD1,16,TRBV7-9,.,TGTGCCAGCAGCAGCACGCAGGGGGCAATTCACACTGAAGCTTTCTTT,CASSSTQGAIHTEAFF
TRBJ1-2,TRBD1,14,TRBV7-2,.,TGTGCCAGCAGCTTAGTGGGGACAGGGGCTGGCTACACCTTC,CASSLVGTGAGYTF
TRBJ1-2,.,14,TRBV4-1,.,TGCGCCAGCAGCCAAGTTGGGGCGTACTATGGCTACACCTTC,CASSQVGAYYGYTF
TRBJ2-7,TRBD1,15,TRBV28,.,TGTGCCAGCAGTCCGGGACAGGAAACCACCTACGAGCAGTACTTC,CASSPGQETTYEQYF
TRBJ2-7,TRBD2,14,TRBV5-1,.,TGCGCCAGCAGCGGGAGCGGGAGCACCTACGAGCAGTACTTC,CASSGSGSTYEQYF
TRBJ2-4,.,14,TRBV5-8,.,TGTGCCAGCAGCGCTAGTCTAGCCAAAAACATTCAGTACTTC,CASSASLAKNIQYF
TRBJ2-5,.,14,TRBV9,.,TGTGCCAGCAGCGTAGCAGGGGCCAAAGAGACCCAGTACTTC,CASSVAGAKETQYF
TRBJ2-5,TRBD1,16,TRBV5-1,.,TGCGCCAGCAGCGAGCAGCTGACAGGGGGCCCAGAGACCCAGTACTTC,CASSEQLTGGPETQYF
TRBJ2-7,.,13,TRBV9,.,TGTGCCAGCAGCACCAGGACATCCAACGAGCAGTACTTC,CASSTRTSNEQYF
TRBJ2-7,TRBD1,15,TRBV10-1,.,TGCGCCAGCAGCAGGGGGCTTTCTAACACCTACGAGCAGTACTTC,CASSRGLSNTYEQYF
TRBJ2-2,.,15,TRBV19,.,TGTGCCAGTAGTATCTTCTGGGGAGGCACCGGGGAGCTGTTTTTT,CASSIFWGGTGELFF